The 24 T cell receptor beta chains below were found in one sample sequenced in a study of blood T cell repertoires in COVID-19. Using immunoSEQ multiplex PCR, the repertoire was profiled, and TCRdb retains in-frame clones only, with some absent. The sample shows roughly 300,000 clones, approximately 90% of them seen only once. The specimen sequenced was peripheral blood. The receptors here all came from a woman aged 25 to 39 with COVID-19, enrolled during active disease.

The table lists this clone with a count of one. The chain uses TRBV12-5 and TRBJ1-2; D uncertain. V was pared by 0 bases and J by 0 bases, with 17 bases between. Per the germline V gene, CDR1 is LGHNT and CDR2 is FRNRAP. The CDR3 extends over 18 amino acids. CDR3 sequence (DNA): TGTGCTAGTGGTTTGGTATCCCACACGGGTTTTACTAACTATGGCTACACCTTC. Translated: CASGLVSHTGFTNYGYTF.

Here the CDR3 reads CASSAGTGNYEQYF. CDR3 coding DNA: TGTGCCAGCAGCGCCGGGACAGGGAACTACGAGCAGTACTTC. The chain joins TRBV9 to TRBJ2-7; 9 bases are shared with TRBD1. V lost 3 bases, J lost 3 bases, and 4 bases stayed unmatched. Per germline, CDR1 SGDLS and CDR2 YYNGEE. The CDR3 has 14 amino acids.

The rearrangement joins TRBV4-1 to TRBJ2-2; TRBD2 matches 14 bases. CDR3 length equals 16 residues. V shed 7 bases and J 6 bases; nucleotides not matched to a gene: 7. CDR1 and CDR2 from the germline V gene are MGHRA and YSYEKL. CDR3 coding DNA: TGCGCCAGCACCTCTGGACTAGCGGGAGGATCCGGGGAGCTGTTTTTT. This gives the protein CASTSGLAGGSGELFF.

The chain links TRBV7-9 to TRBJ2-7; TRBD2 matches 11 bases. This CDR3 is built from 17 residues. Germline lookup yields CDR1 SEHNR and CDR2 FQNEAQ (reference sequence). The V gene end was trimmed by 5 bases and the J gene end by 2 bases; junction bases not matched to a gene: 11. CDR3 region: CASSPTRTSGSTYEQYF. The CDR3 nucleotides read TGTGCCAGCAGCCCGACCCGAACTAGCGGGAGTACCTACGAGCAGTACTTC. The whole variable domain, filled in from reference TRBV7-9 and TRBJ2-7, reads DTGVSQNPRHKITKRGQNVTFRCDPISEHNRLYWYRQTLGQGPEFLTYFQNEAQLEKSRLLSDRFSAERPKGSFSTLEIQRTEQGDSAMYLCASSPTRTSGSTYEQYFGPGTRLTVT.

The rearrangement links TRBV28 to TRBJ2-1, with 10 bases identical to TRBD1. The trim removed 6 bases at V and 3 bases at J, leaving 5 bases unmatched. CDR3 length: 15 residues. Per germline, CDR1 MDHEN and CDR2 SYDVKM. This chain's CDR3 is CASSEGQGDYNEQFF. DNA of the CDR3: TGTGCCAGCAGCGAAGGACAGGGGGACTACAATGAGCAGTTCTTC.

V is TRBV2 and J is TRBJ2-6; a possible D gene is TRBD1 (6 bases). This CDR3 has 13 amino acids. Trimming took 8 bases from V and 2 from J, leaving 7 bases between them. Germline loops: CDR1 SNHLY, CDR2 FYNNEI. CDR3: CASEGAGANVLTF. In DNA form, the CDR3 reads TGTGCCAGCGAGGGGGCTGGGGCCAACGTCCTGACTTTC.

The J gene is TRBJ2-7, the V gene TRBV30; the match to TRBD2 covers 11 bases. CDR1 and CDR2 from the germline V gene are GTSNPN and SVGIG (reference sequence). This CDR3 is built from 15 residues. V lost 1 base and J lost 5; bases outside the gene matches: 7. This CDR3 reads CAWSGRLAGMDEQYF. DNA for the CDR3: TGTGCCTGGAGTGGACGACTAGCGGGAATGGACGAGCAGTACTTC.

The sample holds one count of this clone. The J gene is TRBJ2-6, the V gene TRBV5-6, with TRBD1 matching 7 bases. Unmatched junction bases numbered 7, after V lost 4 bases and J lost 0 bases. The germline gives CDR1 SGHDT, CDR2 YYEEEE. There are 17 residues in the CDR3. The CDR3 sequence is CASSLGDSLSGANVLTF. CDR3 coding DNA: TGTGCCAGCAGCCTAGGGGACAGTCTCTCTGGGGCCAACGTCCTGACTTTC.

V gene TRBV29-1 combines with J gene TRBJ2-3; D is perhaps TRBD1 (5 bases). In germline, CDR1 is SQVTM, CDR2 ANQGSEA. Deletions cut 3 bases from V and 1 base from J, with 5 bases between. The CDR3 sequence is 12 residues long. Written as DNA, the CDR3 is TGCAGCGTTGACAGGGGCACAGATACGCAGTATTTT. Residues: CSVDRGTDTQYF.

CDR3 bases: TGTGCCAGCAGCTTATCTGGGGGCAAGTACACTGAAGCTTTCTTT. Amino acid sequence: CASSLSGGKYTEAFF. The rearrangement uses TRBV7-9 and TRBJ1-1, with D perhaps matching TRBD1 (6 bases). The ends were cut back, 2 bases at V and 3 bases at J, with 13 bases in the middle. The CDR3 runs 15 residues. Germline assignment: CDR1 SEHNR and CDR2 FQNEAQ (reference sequence).

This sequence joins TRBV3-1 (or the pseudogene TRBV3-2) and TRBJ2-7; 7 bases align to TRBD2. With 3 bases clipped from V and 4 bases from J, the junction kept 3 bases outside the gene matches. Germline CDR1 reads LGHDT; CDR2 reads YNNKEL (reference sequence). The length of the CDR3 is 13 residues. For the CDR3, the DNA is TGTGCCAGCAGCCAGGGGGGGAGGTACGAGCAGTACTTC. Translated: CASSQGGRYEQYF.

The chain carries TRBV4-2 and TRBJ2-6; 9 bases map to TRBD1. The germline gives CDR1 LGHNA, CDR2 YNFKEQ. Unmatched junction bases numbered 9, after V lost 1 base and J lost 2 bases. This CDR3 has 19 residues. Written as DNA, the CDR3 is TGTGCCAGCAGCCAAGCCCGCGGGACAGGGAAAACTGGGGCCAACGTCCTGACTTTC. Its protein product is CASSQARGTGKTGANVLTF.

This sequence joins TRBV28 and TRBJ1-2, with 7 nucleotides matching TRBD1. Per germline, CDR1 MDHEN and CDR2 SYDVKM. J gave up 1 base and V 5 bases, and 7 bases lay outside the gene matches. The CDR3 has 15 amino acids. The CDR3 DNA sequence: TGTGCCAGCAGTATTCACAGGGGATATAACTATGGCTACACCTTC. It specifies CASSIHRGYNYGYTF.

The CDR3 here is CASSLQGQVVDAGELFF. The CDR3 region has the DNA TGTGCCAGCAGCCTTCAAGGACAGGTTGTTGACGCCGGGGAGCTGTTTTTT. This chain connects TRBV9 to TRBJ2-2, with 7 positions matching TRBD1. This CDR3 has 17 residues. From germline, CDR1 is SGDLS and CDR2 YYNGEE. V shed 4 bases, J shed 6 bases, and the junction held 15 bases outside the gene matches.

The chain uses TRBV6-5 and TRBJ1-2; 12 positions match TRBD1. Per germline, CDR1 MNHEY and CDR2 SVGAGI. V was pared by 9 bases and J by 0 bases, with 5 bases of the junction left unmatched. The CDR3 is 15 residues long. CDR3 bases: TGTGCCAGTCGGGACAGGGGGCTAACTAACTATGGCTACACCTTC. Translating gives CASRDRGLTNYGYTF.

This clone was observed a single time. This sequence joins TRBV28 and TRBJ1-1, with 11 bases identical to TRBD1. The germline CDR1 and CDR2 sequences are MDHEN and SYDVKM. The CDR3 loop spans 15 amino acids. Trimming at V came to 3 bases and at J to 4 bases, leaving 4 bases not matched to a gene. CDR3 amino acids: CASSFGQGAATEAFF. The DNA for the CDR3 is TGTGCCAGCAGTTTCGGACAGGGGGCGGCCACTGAAGCTTTCTTT.

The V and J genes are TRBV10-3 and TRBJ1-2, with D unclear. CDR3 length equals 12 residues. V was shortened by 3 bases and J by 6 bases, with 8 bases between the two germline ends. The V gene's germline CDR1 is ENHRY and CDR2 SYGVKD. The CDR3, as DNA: TGTGCCATCAGTGAAACAGCCGATGGCTACACCTTC. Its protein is CAISETADGYTF.

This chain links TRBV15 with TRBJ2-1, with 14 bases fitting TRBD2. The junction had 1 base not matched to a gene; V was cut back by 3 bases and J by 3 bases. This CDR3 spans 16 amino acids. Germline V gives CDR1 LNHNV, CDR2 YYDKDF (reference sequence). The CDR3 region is CATSRGLAGVYNEQFF. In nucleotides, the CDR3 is TGTGCCACCAGCAGGGGACTAGCGGGAGTCTACAATGAGCAGTTCTTC.

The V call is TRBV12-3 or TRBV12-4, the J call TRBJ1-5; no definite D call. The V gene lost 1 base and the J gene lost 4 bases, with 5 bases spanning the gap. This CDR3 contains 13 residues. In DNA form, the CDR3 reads TGTGCCAGCAGTTTAGGACATAATCAGCCCCAGCATTTT. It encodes CASSLGHNQPQHF.

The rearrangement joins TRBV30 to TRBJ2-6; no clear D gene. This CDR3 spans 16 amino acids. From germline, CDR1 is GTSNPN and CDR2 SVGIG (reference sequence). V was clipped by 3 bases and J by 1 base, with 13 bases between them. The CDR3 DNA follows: TGTGCCTGGAGCGTCGACGGGTTTTCTGGGGCCAACGTCCTGACTTTC. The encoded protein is CAWSVDGFSGANVLTF.

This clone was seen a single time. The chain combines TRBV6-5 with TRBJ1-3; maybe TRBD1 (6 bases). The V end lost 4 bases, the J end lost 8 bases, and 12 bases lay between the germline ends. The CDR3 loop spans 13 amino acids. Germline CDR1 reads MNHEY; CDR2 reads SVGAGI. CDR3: CASSWIGGHTIYF. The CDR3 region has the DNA TGTGCCAGCAGTTGGATTGGGGGCCACACCATATATTTT.

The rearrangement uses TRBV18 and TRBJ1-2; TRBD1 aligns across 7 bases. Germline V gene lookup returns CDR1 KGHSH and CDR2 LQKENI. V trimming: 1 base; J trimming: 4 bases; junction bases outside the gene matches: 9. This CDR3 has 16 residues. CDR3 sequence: CASSPQSTGAPYGYTF. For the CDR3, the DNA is TGTGCCAGCTCACCACAGTCTACAGGGGCGCCCTATGGCTACACCTTC.

The CDR3 bases are TGCGCCAGCAGCCAGTTTCCAGGGGATGAGCAGTTCTTC. Its protein is CASSQFPGDEQFF. The chain carries TRBV4-1 and TRBJ2-1; possible D gene TRBD1, 6 bases. The ends were cut back, 3 bases at V and 8 bases at J, with 11 bases in the middle. Germline V lookup: CDR1 MGHRA, CDR2 YSYEKL. This CDR3 has 13 amino acids.

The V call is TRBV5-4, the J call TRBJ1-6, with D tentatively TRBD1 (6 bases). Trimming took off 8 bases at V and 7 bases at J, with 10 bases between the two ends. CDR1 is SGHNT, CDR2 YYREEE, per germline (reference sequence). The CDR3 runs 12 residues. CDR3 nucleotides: TGTGCCAGTAGACAGGAAAATTCACCCCTCCACTTT. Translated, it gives CASRQENSPLHF.